This record looks at one TCR beta chain sequence and its context. Its antigen is not identified. TCRdb reprocessed the reads via MiXCR and lists one record per CDR3 protein. The table includes approximately 700,000 distinct CDR3 sequences, 35% to 40% detected once. This record belongs to a study of T cell repertoires in cytomegalovirus infection. As for the study in general: Matching HLA type, along with CMV infection, was indicated by public TCR beta signatures.

The study, taken as a whole, reports: The ex vivo response was dominated by HLA-C-restricted CMV-specific TCR beta clonotypes. CMV carriers having the relevant HLA were flagged by cumulative public TCR beta family frequency.

The V gene lost 8 bases and the J gene lost 1 base, with 17 bases spanning the gap. The CDR3 covers 15 residues. Germline CDR1 is MNHEY and CDR2 is SMNVEV (reference sequence). This clonotype originated in a human donor in good health (CMV status not recorded). Some clones in this sample may be carry-over from other donors' samples. The chain is built from TRBV27 and TRBJ2-5; perhaps D is TRBD1 or TRBD2 (6 bases each). Sequenced: PBMCs. In DNA, the CDR3 is TGTGCCAGCCTAGCTTCATGGGGGGCCCAAGAGACCCAGTACTTC. Translated, it gives CASLASWGAQETQYF.